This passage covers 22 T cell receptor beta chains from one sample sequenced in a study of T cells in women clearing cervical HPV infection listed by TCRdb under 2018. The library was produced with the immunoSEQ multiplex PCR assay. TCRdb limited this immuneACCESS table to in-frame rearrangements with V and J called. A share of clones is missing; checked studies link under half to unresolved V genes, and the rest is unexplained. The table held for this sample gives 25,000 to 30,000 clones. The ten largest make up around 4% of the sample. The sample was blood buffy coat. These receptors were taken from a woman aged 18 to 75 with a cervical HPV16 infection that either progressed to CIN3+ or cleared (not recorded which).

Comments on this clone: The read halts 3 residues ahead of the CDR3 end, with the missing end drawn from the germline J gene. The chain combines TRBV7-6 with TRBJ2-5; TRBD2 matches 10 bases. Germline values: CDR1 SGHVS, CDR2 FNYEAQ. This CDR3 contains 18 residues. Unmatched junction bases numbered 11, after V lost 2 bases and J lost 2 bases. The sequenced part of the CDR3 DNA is TGTGCCAGCAGCTTAAGGATAGCGGGGGGACCCACACAAGAGACC. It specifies CASSLRIAGGPTQET. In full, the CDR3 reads CASSLRIAGGPTQETQYF. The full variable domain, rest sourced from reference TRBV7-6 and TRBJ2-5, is GAGVSQSPRYKVTKRGQDVALRCDPISGHVSLYWYRQALGQGPEFLTYFNYEAQQDKSGLPNDRFSAERPEGSISTLTIQRTEQRDSAMYRCASSLRIAGGPTQETQYFGPGTRLLVL.

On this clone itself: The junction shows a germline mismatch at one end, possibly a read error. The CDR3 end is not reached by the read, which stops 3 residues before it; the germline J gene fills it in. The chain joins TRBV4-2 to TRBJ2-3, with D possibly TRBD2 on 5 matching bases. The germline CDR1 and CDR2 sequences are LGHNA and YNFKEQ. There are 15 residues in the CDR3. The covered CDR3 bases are TGCGCCAGCAGCCCTACTTGGCGGGCGACAGATACG. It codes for CASSPTWRATDT. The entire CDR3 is CASSPTWRATDTQYF.

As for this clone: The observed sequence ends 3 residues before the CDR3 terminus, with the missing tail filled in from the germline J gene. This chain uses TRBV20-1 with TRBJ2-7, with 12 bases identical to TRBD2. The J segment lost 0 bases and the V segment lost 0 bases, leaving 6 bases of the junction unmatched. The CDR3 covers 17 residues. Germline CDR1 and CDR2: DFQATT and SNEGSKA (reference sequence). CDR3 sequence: CSARDLAGGPSSYEQYF. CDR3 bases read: TGCAGTGCTAGAGACCTAGCGGGGGGGCCCAGCTCCTACGAG.

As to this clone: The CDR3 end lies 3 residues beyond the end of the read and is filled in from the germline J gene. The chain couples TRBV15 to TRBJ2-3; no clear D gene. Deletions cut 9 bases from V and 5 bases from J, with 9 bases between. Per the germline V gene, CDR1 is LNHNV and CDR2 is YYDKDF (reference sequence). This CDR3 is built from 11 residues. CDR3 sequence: CATLKGDTQYF. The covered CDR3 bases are TGTGCCACTTTGAAGGGAGATACG.

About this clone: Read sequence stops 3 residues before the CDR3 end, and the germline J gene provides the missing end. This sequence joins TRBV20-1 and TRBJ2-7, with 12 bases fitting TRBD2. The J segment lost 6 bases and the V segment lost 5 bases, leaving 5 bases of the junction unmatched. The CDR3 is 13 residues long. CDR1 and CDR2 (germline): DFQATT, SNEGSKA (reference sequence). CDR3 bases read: TGCAGTGCTCCTAGCGGGGGGGCTTTCGAG. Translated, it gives CSAPSGGAFE. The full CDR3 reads CSAPSGGAFEQYF.

CDR3 DNA (partial): TGCAGTGCTAGAGTGGCAGGGGAACCAGATACG. Translated: CSARVAGEPDT. The entire CDR3 sequence reads CSARVAGEPDTQYF. This chain connects TRBV20-1 to TRBJ2-3; the D gene is possibly TRBD1 (6 bases). The read terminates 3 residues ahead of where the CDR3 ends, so the germline J gene completes it. The CDR3 is 14 amino acids. V shed 1 base and J shed 4 bases, with 12 bases lying between them. Germline CDR1 is DFQATT and CDR2 is SNEGSKA (reference sequence).

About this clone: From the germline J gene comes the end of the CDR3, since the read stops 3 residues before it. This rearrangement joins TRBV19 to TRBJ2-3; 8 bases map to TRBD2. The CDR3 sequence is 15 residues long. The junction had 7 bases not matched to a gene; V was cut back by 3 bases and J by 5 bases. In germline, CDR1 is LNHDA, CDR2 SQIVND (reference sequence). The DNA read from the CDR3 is TGTGCCAGTAGTATTTTCGGGGGGGCCGGAGATACG. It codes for CASSIFGGAGDT. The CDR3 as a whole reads CASSIFGGAGDTQYF.

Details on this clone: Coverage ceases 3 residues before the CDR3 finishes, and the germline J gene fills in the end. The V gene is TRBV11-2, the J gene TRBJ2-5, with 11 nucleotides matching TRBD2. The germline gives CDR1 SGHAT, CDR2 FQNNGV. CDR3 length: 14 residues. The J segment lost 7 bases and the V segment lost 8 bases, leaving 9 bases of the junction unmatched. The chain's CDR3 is CASSGTSGIGTQYF. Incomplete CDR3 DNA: TGTGCCAGCTCCGGGACTAGCGGAATCGGGACC.

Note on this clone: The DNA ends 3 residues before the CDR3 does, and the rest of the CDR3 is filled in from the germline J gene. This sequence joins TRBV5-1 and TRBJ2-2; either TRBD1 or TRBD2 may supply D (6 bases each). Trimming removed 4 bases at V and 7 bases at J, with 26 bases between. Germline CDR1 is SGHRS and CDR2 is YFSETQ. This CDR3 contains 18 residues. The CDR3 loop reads CASSPAAWPPGGGGELFF. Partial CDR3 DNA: TGCGCCAGCAGCCCAGCAGCTTGGCCTCCAGGAGGGGGCGGGGAG.

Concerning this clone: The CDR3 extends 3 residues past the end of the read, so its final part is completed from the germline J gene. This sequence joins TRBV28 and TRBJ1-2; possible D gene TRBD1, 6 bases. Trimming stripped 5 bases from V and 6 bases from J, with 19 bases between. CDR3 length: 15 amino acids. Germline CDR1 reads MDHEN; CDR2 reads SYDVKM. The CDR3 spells CASSGPGQFQHGYTF. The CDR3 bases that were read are TGTGCCAGCAGTGGACCTGGACAGTTCCAACATGGC.

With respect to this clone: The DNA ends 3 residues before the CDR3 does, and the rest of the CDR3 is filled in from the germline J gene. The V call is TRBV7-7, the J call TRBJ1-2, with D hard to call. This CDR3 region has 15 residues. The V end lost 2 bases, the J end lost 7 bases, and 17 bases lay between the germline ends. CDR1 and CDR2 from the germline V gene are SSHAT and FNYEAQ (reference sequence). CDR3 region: CASSLKRVKGFGYTF. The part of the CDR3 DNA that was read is TGTGCCAGCAGCTTAAAAAGGGTCAAGGGCTTTGGC. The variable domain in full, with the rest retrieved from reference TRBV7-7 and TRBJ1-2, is GAGVSQSPRYKVTKRGQDVTLRCDPISSHATLYWYQQALGQGPEFLTYFNYEAQPDKSGLPSDRFSAERPEGSISTLTIQRTEQRDSAMYRCASSLKRVKGFGYTFGSGTRLTVV.

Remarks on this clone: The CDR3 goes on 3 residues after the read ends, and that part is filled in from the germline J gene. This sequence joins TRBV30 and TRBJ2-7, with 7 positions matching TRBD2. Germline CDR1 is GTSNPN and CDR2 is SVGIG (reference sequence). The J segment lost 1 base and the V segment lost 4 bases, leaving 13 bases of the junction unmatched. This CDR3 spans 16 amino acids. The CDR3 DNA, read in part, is TGTGCCTGGACGGGAGCGGGGCGGCTAGCGTCCTACGAG. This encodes CAWTGAGRLASYE. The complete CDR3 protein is CAWTGAGRLASYEQYF.

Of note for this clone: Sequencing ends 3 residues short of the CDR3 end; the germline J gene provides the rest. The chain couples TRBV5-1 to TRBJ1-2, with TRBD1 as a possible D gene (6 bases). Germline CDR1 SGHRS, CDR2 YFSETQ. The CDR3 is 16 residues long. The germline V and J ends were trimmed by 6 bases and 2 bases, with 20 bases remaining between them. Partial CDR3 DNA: TGCGCCAGCAAATTGGAACAGGGAAGCCCGAACTATGGC. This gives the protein CASKLEQGSPNYG. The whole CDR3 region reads CASKLEQGSPNYGYTF.

The CDR3 bases that were read are TGTGCCAGCAGCCAAGAAGCGGTGGTCTACGAG. This sequence encodes CASSQEAVVYE. The CDR3, in full, reads CASSQEAVVYEQYF. This chain links TRBV14 with TRBJ2-7; D is perhaps TRBD2 (5 bases). The read comes to an end 3 residues before the CDR3 does, leaving the germline J gene to fill in the end. This CDR3 spans 14 amino acids. Germline CDR1 SGHDN, CDR2 FVKESK. V was shortened by 0 bases and J by 3 bases, with 9 bases between the two germline ends. Filled out from reference TRBV14 and TRBJ2-7, the complete variable domain reads EAGVTQFPSHSVIEKGQTVTLRCDPISGHDNLYWYRRVMGKEIKFLLHFVKESKQDESGMPNNRFLAERTGGTYSTLKVQPAELEDSGVYFCASSQEAVVYEQYFGPGTRLTVT.

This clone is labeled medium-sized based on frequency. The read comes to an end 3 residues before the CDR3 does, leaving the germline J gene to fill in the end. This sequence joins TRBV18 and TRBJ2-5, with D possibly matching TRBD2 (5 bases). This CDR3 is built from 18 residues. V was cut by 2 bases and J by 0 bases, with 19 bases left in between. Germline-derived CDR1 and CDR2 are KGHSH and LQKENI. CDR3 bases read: TGTGCCAGCTCACCATACACGGGCCTCGGGGAGTACCAAGAGACC. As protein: CASSPYTGLGEYQET. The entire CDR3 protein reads CASSPYTGLGEYQETQYF.

This CDR3 reads CASSVYAGANYGYTF. Incomplete CDR3 DNA: TGTGCCAGCAGTGTATACGCAGGAGCTAACTATGGC. The V gene is TRBV2, the J gene TRBJ1-2; no reliable D call. The read falls 3 residues short of the CDR3 end, and the missing part is taken from the germline J gene. V lost 4 bases to trimming and J lost 0 bases, with 12 bases between them. The CDR3 is 15 residues long. CDR1 is SNHLY, CDR2 FYNNEI, per germline. The full variable domain, with the rest looked up from reference TRBV2 and TRBJ1-2, is EPEVTQTPSHQVTQMGQEVILRCVPISNHLYFYWYRQILGQKVEFLVSFYNNEISEKSEIFDDQFSVERPDGSNFTLKIRSTKLEDSAMYFCASSVYAGANYGYTFGSGTRLTVV.

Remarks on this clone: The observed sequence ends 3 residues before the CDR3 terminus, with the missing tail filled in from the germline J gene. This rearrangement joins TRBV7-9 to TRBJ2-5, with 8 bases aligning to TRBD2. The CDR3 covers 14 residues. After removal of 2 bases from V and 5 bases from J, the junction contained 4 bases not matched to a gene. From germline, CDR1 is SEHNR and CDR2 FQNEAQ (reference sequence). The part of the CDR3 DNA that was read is TGTGCCAGCAGCTTACTAGCGGGTGGTGAGACC. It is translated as CASSLLAGGET. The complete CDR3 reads CASSLLAGGETQYF.

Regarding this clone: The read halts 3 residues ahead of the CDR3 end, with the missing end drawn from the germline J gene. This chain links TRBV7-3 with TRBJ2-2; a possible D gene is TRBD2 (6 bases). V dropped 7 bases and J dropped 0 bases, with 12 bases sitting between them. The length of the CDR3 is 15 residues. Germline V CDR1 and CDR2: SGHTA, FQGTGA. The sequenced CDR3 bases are TGTGCCAGCACCCGAACGGGGGCGAACACCGGGGAG. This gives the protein CASTRTGANTGE. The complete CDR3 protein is CASTRTGANTGELFF.

The CDR3 sequence is CASSVGVYTDTQYF. The sequenced part of the CDR3 DNA is TGTGCCAGCAGCGTCGGGGTTTATACAGATACG. This chain uses TRBV7-9 with TRBJ2-3; tentative D call: TRBD2 (5 bases). The read terminates 3 residues ahead of where the CDR3 ends, so the germline J gene completes it. The CDR3 has 14 residues. CDR1 is SEHNR, CDR2 FQNEAQ, per germline (reference sequence). The V end lost 5 bases, the J end lost 3 bases, and 12 bases lay between the germline ends.

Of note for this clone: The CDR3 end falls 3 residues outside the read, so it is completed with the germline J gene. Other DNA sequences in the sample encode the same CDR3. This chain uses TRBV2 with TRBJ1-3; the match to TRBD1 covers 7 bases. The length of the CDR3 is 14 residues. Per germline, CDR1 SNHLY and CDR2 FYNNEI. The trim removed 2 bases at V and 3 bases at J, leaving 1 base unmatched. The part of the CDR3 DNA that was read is TGTGCCAGCAGTGAACAGGGGGTTGGAAACACC. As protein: CASSEQGVGNT. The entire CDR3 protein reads CASSEQGVGNTIYF.

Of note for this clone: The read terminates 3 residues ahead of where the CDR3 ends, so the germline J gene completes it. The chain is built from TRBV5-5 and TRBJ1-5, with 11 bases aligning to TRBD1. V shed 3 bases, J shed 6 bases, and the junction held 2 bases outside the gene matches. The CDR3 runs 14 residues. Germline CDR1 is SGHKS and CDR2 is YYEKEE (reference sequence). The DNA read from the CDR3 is TGTGCCAGCAGCTACGGGACAGGGGGTCAGCCC. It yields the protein CASSYGTGGQP. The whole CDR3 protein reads CASSYGTGGQPQHF.

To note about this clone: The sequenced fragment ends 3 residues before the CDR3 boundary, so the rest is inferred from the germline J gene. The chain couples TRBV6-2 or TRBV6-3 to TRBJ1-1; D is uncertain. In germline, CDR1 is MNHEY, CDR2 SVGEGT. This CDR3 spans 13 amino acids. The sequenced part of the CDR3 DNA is TGTGCCAGCAGTTACTCGGGCGGGCGAGGA. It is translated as CASSYSGGRG. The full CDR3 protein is CASSYSGGRGAFF.